Many counts were recorded for the clone carrying this T cell receptor (beta chain). Its antigen is as yet unknown. The sample is drawn from a study of naive and memory T cell subsets. General study points: This RNA-based method may be sensitive to activation-related transcript changes.

RNA was extracted from 2.5 ml of whole blood of healthy adults. The library had UMIs added by 3' ligation of an oligonucleotide to TCR cDNA. Reverse transcription used DNase-treated unsorted total RNA, aiming for about 1 to 1000 ng. Blood and skin TCR RNA was reverse transcribed with alpha and beta constant primers. Four PCR rounds used nested alpha and beta constant region primers plus the SP2 primer. TCRdb independently ran MiXCR on the 5' RACE reads; one entry per CDR3 protein. Of approximately 22,000 distinct CDR3 sequences listed, 4% to 4.5% were seen once; the top ten hold approximately 8%. The TCR originated in a male donor in good health.

This CDR3 reads CSARDLAGTQGPLYEQYF. Here the CDR3 DNA reads TGCAGTGCTAGAGATCTCGCGGGGACACAGGGACCTCTCTACGAGCAGTACTTC. The chain links TRBV20-1 to TRBJ2-7, with D perhaps given as TRBD1 or TRBD2 (6 bases each). Germline V gene data show CDR1 as DFQATT and CDR2 as SNEGSKA (reference sequence). Trimming pared 0 bases from V and 3 bases from J, leaving 24 bases between. The CDR3 has 18 amino acids.